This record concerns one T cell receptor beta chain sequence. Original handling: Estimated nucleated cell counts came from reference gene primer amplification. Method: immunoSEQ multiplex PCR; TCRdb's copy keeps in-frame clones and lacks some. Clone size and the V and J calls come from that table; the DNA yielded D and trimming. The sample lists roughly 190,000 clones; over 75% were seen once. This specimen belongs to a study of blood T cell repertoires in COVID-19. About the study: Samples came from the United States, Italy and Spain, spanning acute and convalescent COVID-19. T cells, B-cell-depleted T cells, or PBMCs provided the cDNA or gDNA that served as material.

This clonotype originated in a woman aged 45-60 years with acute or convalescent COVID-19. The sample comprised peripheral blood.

For the CDR3, the DNA is TGTGCCAGCAGTTACAGGGGGACAGGGAACACTGAAGCTTTCTTT. It is translated as CASSYRGTGNTEAFF. The chain employs TRBV6-2 or TRBV6-3 and TRBJ1-1; TRBD1 matches 8 bases. After removal of 2 bases from V and 1 base from J, the junction contained 3 bases not matched to a gene. Germline values: CDR1 MNHEY, CDR2 SVGEGT. CDR3 length: 15 residues.